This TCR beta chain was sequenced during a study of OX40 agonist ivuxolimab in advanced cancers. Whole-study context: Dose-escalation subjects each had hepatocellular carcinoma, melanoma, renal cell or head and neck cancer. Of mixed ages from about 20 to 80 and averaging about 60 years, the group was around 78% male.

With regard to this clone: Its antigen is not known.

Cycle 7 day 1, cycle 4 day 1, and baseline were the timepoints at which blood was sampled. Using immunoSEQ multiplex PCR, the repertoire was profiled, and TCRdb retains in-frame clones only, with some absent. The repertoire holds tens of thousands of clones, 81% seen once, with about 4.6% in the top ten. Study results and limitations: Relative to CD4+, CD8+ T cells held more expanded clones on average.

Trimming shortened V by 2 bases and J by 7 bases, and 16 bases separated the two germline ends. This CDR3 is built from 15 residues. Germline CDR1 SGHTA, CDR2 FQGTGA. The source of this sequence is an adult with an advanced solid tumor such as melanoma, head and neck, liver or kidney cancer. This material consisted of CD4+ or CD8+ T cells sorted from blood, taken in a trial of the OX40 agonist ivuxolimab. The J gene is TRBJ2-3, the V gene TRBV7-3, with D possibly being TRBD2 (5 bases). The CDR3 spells CASSLEGSDIYTQYF. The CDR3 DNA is TGTGCCAGCAGCTTAGAGGGTAGCGATATATATACGCAGTATTTT. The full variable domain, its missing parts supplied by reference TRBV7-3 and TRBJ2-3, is GAGVSQTPSNKVTEKGKYVELRCDPISGHTALYWYRQSLGQGPEFLIYFQGTGAADDSGLPNDRFFAVRPEGSVSTLKIQRTERGDSAVYLCASSLEGSDIYTQYFGPGTRLTVL.